This section outlines one T cell receptor (beta chain) sequence together with its context. The sample comes from a study of CD8 T cells in Susac syndrome. Negative isolation was used for CD8+ and CD4+ T cells and FACS enrichment for TEMRA cells. The V gene's germline CDR1 is KGHSH and CDR2 LQKENI. This CDR3 spans 15 amino acids. V was clipped by 4 bases and J by 8 bases, with 18 bases between them. Random hexamers were used to reverse transcribe roughly 0.45 to 1 ug of RNA. With immunoSEQ multiplex PCR, TCR beta CDR3 was amplified across 54 Vbeta and 13 Jbeta. TCRdb re-derived calls from the immunoSEQ multiplex PCR reads in MiXCR, one entry per CDR3 protein. The sample carries about 83,000 distinct CDR3 sequences, around 96% recorded once.

This sequence originates from a human donor with Susac syndrome. The sample comprised CD8+ T cells from PBMCs. The chain links TRBV18 to TRBJ2-4, with D perhaps TRBD2 (5 bases). The DNA for the CDR3 is TGTGCCAGCTCACACGGGATCGGTAGCATTGACATTCAGTACTTC. Translating gives CASSHGIGSIDIQYF. Full variable domain (rest looked up from reference TRBV18 and TRBJ2-4): NAGVMQNPRHLVRRRGQEARLRCSPMKGHSHVYWYRQLPEEGLKFMVYLQKENIIDESGMPKERFSAEFPKEGPSILRIQQVVRGDSAAYFCASSHGIGSIDIQYFGAGTRLSVL.